The rows below give T cell receptor beta chains drawn from one sample of a study of identical twins. A single record per CDR3 protein comes from TCRdb applying MiXCR to the 5' RACE reads. The sample shows hundreds of thousands of distinct CDR3 sequences, more than 20% of them seen only once. This sample also appeared in a second study, on T cells expressing NK-cell markers.

The sample comprised CD4+ T cells sorted from blood. The receptors originated from a woman aged 18 to 35 in good health. CDR3s include the opening cysteine and the closing phenylalanine or tryptophan. A D gene is named only where the DNA matches it firmly. Only part of the rows carry a size: once, few, many, or a class if the clone is expanded.

v_gene: TRBV5-1; d_gene: TRBD1; abundance: few; j_gene: TRBJ1-4; len: 14; CDR3aa: CASSFTGANEKLFF; CDR3nt: TGCGCCAGCAGCTTCACAGGGGCTAATGAAAAACTGTTTTTT
v_gene: TRBV24-1; d_gene: -; abundance: -; j_gene: TRBJ1-5; len: 13; CDR3aa: CATSEWFGQPQHF; CDR3nt: TGTGCCACCAGTGAATGGTTCGGTCAGCCCCAGCATTTT
v_gene: TRBV5-1; d_gene: -; abundance: -; j_gene: TRBJ1-2; len: 19; CDR3aa: CASSADGSTGQILYYGYTF; CDR3nt: TGCGCCAGCAGCGCGGATGGGTCCACAGGGCAAATACTTTACTATGGCTACACCTTC
v_gene: TRBV4-3; d_gene: TRBD2; abundance: -; j_gene: TRBJ2-3; len: 17; CDR3aa: CASSQDRPSGRTDTQYF; CDR3nt: TGCGCCAGCAGCCAAGATCGACCCAGCGGGAGAACAGATACGCAGTATTTT
v_gene: TRBV9; d_gene: -; abundance: few; j_gene: TRBJ1-5; len: 17; CDR3aa: CASSPGDLQGLLGPQHF; CDR3nt: TGTGCCAGCAGCCCGGGAGACCTTCAGGGGCTGCTGGGTCCCCAGCATTTT
v_gene: TRBV5-5; d_gene: -; abundance: many; j_gene: TRBJ1-5; len: 16; CDR3aa: CASSPHQGLSNQPQHF; CDR3nt: TGTGCCAGCAGCCCCCATCAGGGGCTTAGCAATCAGCCCCAGCATTTT
v_gene: TRBV20-1; d_gene: -; abundance: -; j_gene: TRBJ2-1; len: 15; CDR3aa: CSAITRRLSYNEQFF; CDR3nt: TGCAGTGCTATAACGCGTAGGCTATCCTACAATGAGCAGTTCTTC
v_gene: TRBV7-2; d_gene: TRBD2; abundance: -; j_gene: TRBJ2-1; len: 15; CDR3aa: CASSWTSSLYNEQFF; CDR3nt: TGTGCCAGCAGCTGGACTAGTTCTCTCTACAATGAGCAGTTCTTC
v_gene: TRBV2; d_gene: -; abundance: few; j_gene: TRBJ1-3; len: 12; CDR3aa: CASSEMGPPKYF; CDR3nt: TGTGCCAGCAGTGAAATGGGCCCCCCGAAGTATTTT
v_gene: TRBV6-5; d_gene: TRBD2; abundance: -; j_gene: TRBJ2-1; len: 18; CDR3aa: CASSFLRGGGAIYNEQFF; CDR3nt: TGTGCCAGCAGTTTTCTCCGGGGCGGGGGGGCCATCTACAATGAGCAGTTCTTC
v_gene: TRBV20-1; d_gene: -; abundance: few; j_gene: TRBJ1-1; len: 13; CDR3aa: CSANVGGRTEAFF; CDR3nt: TGCAGTGCAAATGTCGGGGGGAGAACTGAAGCTTTCTTT
v_gene: TRBV6-1; d_gene: -; abundance: few; j_gene: TRBJ1-1; len: 14; CDR3aa: CATSQGPLNTEAFF; CDR3nt: TGTGCCACCTCCCAGGGACCTCTGAACACTGAAGCTTTCTTT
v_gene: TRBV29-1; d_gene: -; abundance: many; j_gene: TRBJ2-7; len: 15; CDR3aa: CSVEGTHDSSYEQYF; CDR3nt: TGCAGCGTTGAGGGGACTCATGATAGCTCCTACGAGCAGTACTTC
v_gene: TRBV20-1; d_gene: -; abundance: -; j_gene: TRBJ2-1; len: 14; CDR3aa: CSARGGHPYNEQFF; CDR3nt: TGCAGTGCTAGGGGGGGTCACCCCTACAATGAGCAGTTCTTC
v_gene: TRBV6-5; d_gene: -; abundance: -; j_gene: TRBJ1-2; len: 14; CDR3aa: CASSYRQEQYGYTF; CDR3nt: TGTGCCAGCAGTTACCGACAGGAACAGTATGGCTACACCTTC
v_gene: TRBV10-3; d_gene: -; abundance: -; j_gene: TRBJ2-7; len: 14; CDR3aa: CAISVTQAGYEQYF; CDR3nt: TGTGCCATCAGTGTTACCCAGGCCGGGTACGAGCAGTACTTC
v_gene: TRBV7-9; d_gene: -; abundance: -; j_gene: TRBJ2-1; len: 15; CDR3aa: CASSLGLGQYNEQFF; CDR3nt: TGTGCCAGCAGCTTAGGTCTTGGGCAGTACAATGAGCAGTTCTTC
v_gene: TRBV7-6; d_gene: -; abundance: -; j_gene: TRBJ2-6; len: 18; CDR3aa: CASSLRLDGSSGANVLTF; CDR3nt: TGTGCCAGCAGCTTAAGGCTAGACGGGAGCTCTGGGGCCAACGTCCTGACTTTC
v_gene: TRBV7-2; d_gene: -; abundance: -; j_gene: TRBJ2-7; len: 15; CDR3aa: CASSSVRGGGYEQYF; CDR3nt: TGTGCCAGCAGCTCCGTTAGAGGGGGAGGGTACGAGCAGTACTTC
v_gene: TRBV6-2/TRBV6-3; d_gene: TRBD2; abundance: -; j_gene: TRBJ2-1; len: 16; CDR3aa: CASSYSISGRANWQFF; CDR3nt: TGTGCCAGCAGTTACTCCATCAGCGGGAGGGCCAATTGGCAGTTCTTC
v_gene: TRBV21-1; d_gene: -; abundance: -; j_gene: TRBJ2-5; len: 14; CDR3aa: CASSERGDEETQYF; CDR3nt: TGTGCCAGCAGCGAACGAGGGGACGAAGAGACCCAGTACTTC
v_gene: TRBV6-5; d_gene: TRBD1; abundance: -; j_gene: TRBJ2-5; len: 16; CDR3aa: CASSYLRTGGGETQYF; CDR3nt: TGTGCCAGCAGTTACCTGCGTACAGGGGGCGGAGAGACCCAGTACTTC
v_gene: TRBV28; d_gene: -; abundance: -; j_gene: TRBJ2-7; len: 12; CDR3aa: CASSSGDDEQYF; CDR3nt: TGTGCCAGCAGTTCGGGCGACGACGAGCAGTACTTC
v_gene: TRBV6-2/TRBV6-3; d_gene: -; abundance: few; j_gene: TRBJ1-1; len: 14; CDR3aa: CASSRPRGHTEAFF; CDR3nt: TGTGCCAGTTCCCGCCCCCGGGGGCACACTGAAGCTTTCTTT
v_gene: TRBV15; d_gene: -; abundance: few; j_gene: TRBJ2-3; len: 13; CDR3aa: CATSRTNPDTQYF; CDR3nt: TGTGCCACCAGCAGGACTAATCCAGATACGCAGTATTTT
v_gene: TRBV20-1; d_gene: TRBD1; abundance: many; j_gene: TRBJ2-7; len: 14; CDR3aa: CSAKARGRVYEQYF; CDR3nt: TGCAGTGCCAAAGCAAGGGGGCGTGTATACGAGCAGTACTTC
v_gene: TRBV24-1; d_gene: -; abundance: few; j_gene: TRBJ2-3; len: 9; CDR3aa: CAFTDTQYF; CDR3nt: TGTGCTTTCACAGATACGCAGTATTTT
v_gene: TRBV20-1; d_gene: TRBD1; abundance: -; j_gene: TRBJ2-1; len: 14; CDR3aa: CSARTGGSYNEQFF; CDR3nt: TGCAGTGCCCGGACAGGGGGGTCCTACAATGAGCAGTTCTTC
v_gene: TRBV9; d_gene: -; abundance: many; j_gene: TRBJ2-1; len: 16; CDR3aa: CASTPTGIYSYNEQFF; CDR3nt: TGTGCCAGCACCCCTACAGGGATTTACTCCTACAATGAGCAGTTCTTC
v_gene: TRBV2; d_gene: -; abundance: -; j_gene: TRBJ1-3; len: 15; CDR3aa: CASLFTEQGANTIYF; CDR3nt: TGTGCCAGCCTTTTCACGGAACAGGGTGCAAACACCATATATTTT
v_gene: TRBV2; d_gene: -; abundance: -; j_gene: TRBJ2-5; len: 13; CDR3aa: CASSDSWAETQYF; CDR3nt: TGTGCCAGCAGTGATAGCTGGGCAGAGACCCAGTACTTC
v_gene: TRBV5-1; d_gene: TRBD2; abundance: few; j_gene: TRBJ2-7; len: 14; CDR3aa: CASRTSGGPYEQYF; CDR3nt: TGCGCCAGCAGGACTAGCGGGGGACCGTACGAGCAGTACTTC
v_gene: TRBV5-1; d_gene: -; abundance: -; j_gene: TRBJ1-1; len: 14; CDR3aa: CASSLRLENTEAFF; CDR3nt: TGCGCCAGCAGCTTGAGGCTAGAGAACACTGAAGCTTTCTTT
v_gene: TRBV18; d_gene: -; abundance: -; j_gene: TRBJ1-3; len: 14; CDR3aa: CASSADSSGNTIYF; CDR3nt: TGTGCCAGCTCAGCGGACAGCTCTGGAAACACCATATATTTT
v_gene: TRBV20-1; d_gene: -; abundance: -; j_gene: TRBJ1-1; len: 12; CDR3aa: CSARQASGEAFF; CDR3nt: TGCAGTGCTAGACAGGCATCGGGTGAAGCTTTCTTT
v_gene: TRBV4-3; d_gene: -; abundance: -; j_gene: TRBJ2-1; len: 14; CDR3aa: CASSQDISGNEQFF; CDR3nt: TGCGCCAGCAGCCAAGATATTTCGGGCAATGAGCAGTTCTTC
v_gene: TRBV7-8; d_gene: -; abundance: -; j_gene: TRBJ2-3; len: 15; CDR3aa: CASSLKVISTDTQYF; CDR3nt: TGTGCCAGCAGCTTGAAGGTGATAAGCACAGATACGCAGTATTTT
v_gene: TRBV7-9; d_gene: -; abundance: few; j_gene: TRBJ2-3; len: 15; CDR3aa: CASSPFGGSPDTQYF; CDR3nt: TGTGCCAGCAGCCCCTTCGGAGGGAGTCCAGATACGCAGTATTTT
v_gene: TRBV7-2; d_gene: -; abundance: -; j_gene: TRBJ1-3; len: 15; CDR3aa: CASSEGGARGNTIYF; CDR3nt: TGTGCCAGCAGTGAAGGGGGGGCGCGAGGAAACACCATATATTTT
v_gene: TRBV7-3; d_gene: -; abundance: -; j_gene: TRBJ2-2; len: 15; CDR3aa: CASSPTGEGTGELFF; CDR3nt: TGTGCCAGCAGCCCCACAGGGGAGGGTACCGGGGAGCTGTTTTTT
v_gene: TRBV11-2; d_gene: -; abundance: -; j_gene: TRBJ2-7; len: 13; CDR3aa: CASSWRGTYEQYF; CDR3nt: TGTGCCAGCAGCTGGAGGGGGACGTACGAGCAGTACTTC
v_gene: TRBV20-1; d_gene: TRBD2; abundance: -; j_gene: TRBJ2-7; len: 14; CDR3aa: CSASGRQPNYEQYF; CDR3nt: TGCAGTGCTAGCGGGAGGCAGCCTAACTACGAGCAGTACTTC
v_gene: TRBV5-1; d_gene: -; abundance: few; j_gene: TRBJ1-2; len: 15; CDR3aa: CASSLTDTANYGYTF; CDR3nt: TGCGCCAGCAGCCTGACGGACACTGCTAACTATGGCTACACCTTC
v_gene: TRBV12-3/TRBV12-4; d_gene: -; abundance: -; j_gene: TRBJ2-7; len: 16; CDR3aa: CASSLDGSPGSYEQYF; CDR3nt: TGTGCCAGCAGTTTAGACGGCTCCCCGGGCTCCTACGAGCAGTACTTC
v_gene: TRBV6-1; d_gene: -; abundance: few; j_gene: TRBJ2-2; len: 13; CDR3aa: CASRRGVTGELFF; CDR3nt: TGTGCCAGCAGGAGGGGGGTCACCGGGGAGCTGTTTTTT
v_gene: TRBV12-3/TRBV12-4; d_gene: TRBD2; abundance: -; j_gene: TRBJ2-4; len: 14; CDR3aa: CASSPGTSENIQYF; CDR3nt: TGTGCCAGCAGCCCAGGGACTAGCGAAAACATTCAGTACTTC
v_gene: TRBV5-1; d_gene: TRBD2; abundance: few; j_gene: TRBJ2-3; len: 17; CDR3aa: CASSSGAVAGAGDTQYF; CDR3nt: TGCGCCAGCAGCTCGGGCGCGGTAGCGGGAGCTGGGGATACGCAGTATTTT
v_gene: TRBV9; d_gene: -; abundance: -; j_gene: TRBJ2-3; len: 13; CDR3aa: CASSVDPPDTQYF; CDR3nt: TGTGCCAGCAGCGTGGACCCACCAGATACGCAGTATTTT
v_gene: TRBV7-9; d_gene: -; abundance: few; j_gene: TRBJ1-2; len: 14; CDR3aa: CASSLAEVRNGYTF; CDR3nt: TGTGCCAGCAGCTTAGCTGAGGTGCGAAATGGCTACACCTTC
v_gene: TRBV10-3; d_gene: TRBD1; abundance: -; j_gene: TRBJ2-1; len: 14; CDR3aa: CAIRATGQDNEQFF; CDR3nt: TGTGCCATCAGAGCCACGGGACAGGACAATGAGCAGTTCTTC
v_gene: TRBV5-1; d_gene: -; abundance: -; j_gene: TRBJ1-2; len: 13; CDR3aa: CASSPGLPWGYTF; CDR3nt: TGCGCCAGCAGCCCTGGGCTCCCCTGGGGCTACACCTTC
v_gene: TRBV12-3/TRBV12-4; d_gene: TRBD2; abundance: few; j_gene: TRBJ2-5; len: 14; CDR3aa: CATPLRRGVETQYF; CDR3nt: TGTGCCACCCCCCTCCGGCGGGGGGTAGAGACCCAGTACTTC